This T cell receptor (beta chain) is drawn from a study of blood T cell repertoires in COVID-19. Individuals in the exposed group had encountered a COVID-19 case within 2 weeks preceding study entry. Assay used: immunoSEQ multiplex PCR; TCRdb lists only in-frame clones, some missing. The sample has around 160,000 clones, approximately 86% seen once; the top ten hold about 4%. The V and J ends lost 7 bases and 1 base, in that order; junction bases with no gene match: 9. The CDR3 is made up of 15 amino acids. The V gene's germline CDR1 is MRHNA and CDR2 SNTAGT. The TCR was taken from a woman between 40 and 50 years old who had been exposed to COVID-19. V gene TRBV6-4 combines with J gene TRBJ1-1, with TRBD1 matching 7 bases. The specimen sequenced was PBMCs or T cells enriched from blood (not recorded which). CDR3 sequence reads: CASKVQGVGNTEAFF. Written as DNA, the CDR3 is TGTGCCAGCAAAGTCCAGGGGGTCGGGAACACTGAAGCTTTCTTT.